This T cell receptor beta chain was profiled in a study of CXCR3-negative and CXCR3-positive naive CD8 T cells. Germline V gene sequence: CDR1 SQVTM, CDR2 ANQGSEA. CDR3 size: 14 residues. About this clonotype itself: Its antigen is currently unknown.

The TRB cDNA libraries were prepared by 5' RACE with UMI labels. From its re-call of the 5' RACE reads, TCRdb lists each CDR3 protein once, without DNA. There are 75,000 to 100,000 distinct CDR3 sequences in the sample, with 0.9% to 1.2% held by the top ten. Whole-study findings and limits: Naive cells that were CXCR3-positive had more hydrophobic TRB CDR3s (compared with CXCR3-negative naive cells).

The sequenced material came from naive CXCR3+ CD8+ T cells from blood. Stated subset: CD45RO-CCR7+CD27+CD95- naive CD8+ T cells expressing CXCR3 (TNR3+). This receptor was identified in a human donor in good health. Some clones in this sample may be carry-over from other donors' samples. This chain links TRBV29-1 with TRBJ2-3; TCRdb returns TRBD1, unconfirmable since there is no DNA. This CDR3 is CSVPDRPPTDTQYF.